These 11 T cell receptor beta chains came from one sample sequenced in a study of identical twins. From the 5' RACE reads, TCRdb called clonotypes with MiXCR, one entry per CDR3 protein. Of 200,000 to 300,000 distinct CDR3 sequences listed, over 9.5% are singletons. The material sequenced was memory T cells sorted from blood. The receptors stem from a man over 45 in good health.

This sequence joins TRBV10-3 and TRBJ2-5, with TRBD1 matching over 11 bases. V shed 6 bases and J 3 bases; nucleotides not matched to a gene: 12. Germline CDR1 is ENHRY and CDR2 is SYGVKD. The CDR3 has 17 residues. The CDR3 protein is CAISRTGGVISEETQYF. DNA of the CDR3: TGTGCCATCAGCCGGACAGGGGGCGTGATTTCCGAAGAGACCCAGTACTTC.

V gene TRBV6-1 combines with J gene TRBJ2-5; D uncertain. The germline gives CDR1 MNHNS, CDR2 SASEGT. The V end lost 2 bases, the J end lost 2 bases, and 15 bases lay between the germline ends. The CDR3 has 16 amino acids. The CDR3 DNA reads TGTGCCAGCAGTGAATTCGGAGTAAGAGCGCAAGAGACCCAGTACTTC. Protein sequence: CASSEFGVRAQETQYF.

The J gene is TRBJ2-3, the V gene TRBV18, with TRBD2 as a possible D gene (5 bases). The CDR3 loop spans 17 amino acids. Per germline, CDR1 KGHSH and CDR2 LQKENI. The germline V and J ends were trimmed by 4 bases and 1 base, with 18 bases remaining between them. In nucleotides, the CDR3 is TGTGCCAGCTCACAGCGGTTTCTCCGGTTGGGCACAGATACGCAGTATTTT. Amino acid sequence: CASSQRFLRLGTDTQYF.

Many counts were recorded for this clonotype. The chain carries TRBV10-3 and TRBJ2-1; no definite D call. The CDR3 has 14 amino acids. Trimming left V 3 bases short and J 5 bases short, with 11 bases between. CDR1 is ENHRY, CDR2 SYGVKD, per germline. This CDR3 reads CAISDLLRDNEQFF. The CDR3 nucleotides read TGTGCCATCAGTGACCTTCTACGGGACAATGAGCAGTTCTTC.

This clonotype was observed a single time. The chain carries TRBV5-8 and TRBJ2-7, with D perhaps being TRBD1 or TRBD2 (5 bases each). Germline-derived CDR1 and CDR2 are SGHTS and YDEGEE. Trimming took 4 bases from V and 7 from J, leaving 12 bases between them. The CDR3 runs 12 residues. This CDR3 is CASSLAGGEQYF. In DNA, the CDR3 is TGTGCCAGCAGCCTAGCTGGGGGAGAGCAGTACTTC.

This clonotype was counted at least ten times. V usage is TRBV5-4 and J usage is TRBJ2-7; perhaps TRBD2 as D (6 bases). This CDR3 contains 14 residues. Per germline, CDR1 SGHNT and CDR2 YYREEE (reference sequence). With 3 bases removed from V and 6 bases from J, the gap between germline ends came to 16 bases. CDR3 in DNA: TGTGCCAGCAGCTGGGGGAGGACTCCTGGCGAGCAGTACTTC. It is translated as CASSWGRTPGEQYF.

A few counts support this clonotype. The rearrangement links TRBV5-8 to TRBJ2-1; D is ambiguous. CDR1 and CDR2 from the germline V gene are SGHTS and YDEGEE. This CDR3 has 11 amino acids. V was clipped by 2 bases and J by 12 bases, with 9 bases between them. The DNA of the CDR3 is TGTGCCAGCAGCTTCGTGAAAGTGCAGTTCTTC. This translates into CASSFVKVQFF.

V usage is TRBV27 and J usage is TRBJ1-1; 11 positions agree with TRBD1. After removal of 5 bases from V and 6 bases from J, the junction contained 11 bases not matched to a gene. CDR1 and CDR2 (germline): MNHEY, SMNVEV (reference sequence). This CDR3 spans 16 amino acids. Here the CDR3 DNA reads TGTGCCAGCAGTCCTCATCCGGGACAGGGGGATCCTGAAGCTTTCTTT. Its protein is CASSPHPGQGDPEAFF.

V gene TRBV28 combines with J gene TRBJ1-6; D is possibly TRBD1 (5 bases). The CDR3 loop spans 14 amino acids. V lost 5 bases and J 6 bases, leaving 11 bases between the germline ends. Germline assignment: CDR1 MDHEN and CDR2 SYDVKM. CDR3 in DNA: TGTGCCAGCAGTCGTCGCAGGGTTAATTCACCCCTCCACTTT. This encodes CASSRRRVNSPLHF. Combining the CDR3 with reference TRBV28 and TRBJ1-6 gives the whole variable domain DVKVTQSSRYLVKRTGEKVFLECVQDMDHENMFWYRQDPGLGLRLIYFSYDVKMKEKGDIPEGYSVSREKKERFSLILESASTNQTSMYLCASSRRRVNSPLHFGNGTRLTVT.

This clonotype was seen only a few times. This sequence joins TRBV6-2 or TRBV6-3 and TRBJ1-1; possibly TRBD1 for D (6 bases). Germline V CDR1 and CDR2: MNHEY, SVGEGT. There are 16 residues in the CDR3. V dropped 2 bases and J dropped 0 bases, with 13 bases sitting between them. The CDR3 here is CASSYGQGTLNTEAFF. CDR3 DNA sequence: TGTGCCAGCAGTTACGGGCAGGGGACTCTGAACACTGAAGCTTTCTTT.

The J gene is TRBJ1-4, the V gene TRBV5-4; D gene uncertain. Germline V gene sequence: CDR1 SGHNT, CDR2 YYREEE (reference sequence). CDR3 length: 14 residues. The ends were cut back, 3 bases at V and 7 bases at J, with 13 bases in the middle. The CDR3 coding sequence is TGTGCCAGCAGCTCGTGGGTCAACGTTGAAAAACTGTTTTTT. Translation: CASSSWVNVEKLFF.